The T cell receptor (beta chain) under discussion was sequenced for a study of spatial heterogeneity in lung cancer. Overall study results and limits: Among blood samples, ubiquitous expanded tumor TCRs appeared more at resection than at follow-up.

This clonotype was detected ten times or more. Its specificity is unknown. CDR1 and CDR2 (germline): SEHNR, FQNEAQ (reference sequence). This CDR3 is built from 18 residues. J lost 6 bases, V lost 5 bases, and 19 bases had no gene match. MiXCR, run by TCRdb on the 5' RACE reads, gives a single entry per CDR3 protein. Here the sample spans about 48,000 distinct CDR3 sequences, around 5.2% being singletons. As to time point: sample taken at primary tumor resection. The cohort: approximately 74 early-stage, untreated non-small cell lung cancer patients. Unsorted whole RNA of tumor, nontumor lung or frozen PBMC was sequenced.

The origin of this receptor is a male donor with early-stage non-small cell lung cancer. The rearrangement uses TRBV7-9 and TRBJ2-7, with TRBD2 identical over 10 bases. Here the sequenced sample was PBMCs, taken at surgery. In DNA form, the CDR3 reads TGTGCCAGCAGCCCATCAAGCGGGAGGGTCTGGTTCGGTTCCGAGCAGTACTTC. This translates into CASSPSSGRVWFGSEQYF.